The 12 T cell receptor beta chains below all came from one sample that was sequenced in a study of T cells in Graves' hyperthyroidism and ophthalmopathy. Amplification of TCR beta CDR3 regions used RNA as the template. An initial round of RT-PCR targeting the TCR CDR3 relied on the HTBI primer set. TCRdb called the multiplex PCR reads again in MiXCR, with one record for every CDR3 protein. This sample carries 350,000 or so distinct CDR3 sequences, 15% to 20% of them seen once, and the ten largest clones take roughly a sixth. The material sequenced was blood. These receptors originate from a woman in her forties with Graves' ophthalmopathy.

The chain couples TRBV6-9 to TRBJ1-6; D remains unclear. Germline assignment: CDR1 MNHGY and CDR2 SVAAGI. This CDR3 spans 12 amino acids. V was trimmed by 3 bases and J by 11 bases, leaving 8 bases between them. CDR3 loop: CASSYVETPLHF. The CDR3 DNA follows: TGTGCCAGCAGTTACGTAGAGACACCCCTCCACTTT.

This clonotype was observed at least ten times. The CDR3 is CASSLTGTGKTEAFF. The DNA of the CDR3 is TGTGCCAGCAGCTTAACGGGAACAGGGAAAACTGAAGCTTTCTTT. The chain joins TRBV7-2 to TRBJ1-1, with D perhaps matching TRBD1 (6 bases). Per germline, CDR1 SGHTA and CDR2 FQGNSA. The CDR3 totals 15 residues. V lost 2 bases and J lost 5, with 15 bases in between.

As concerns this clonotype: This could be a read error, since a much larger clone is one nucleotide away. The rearrangement links TRBV27 to TRBJ1-2; D is possibly TRBD1 (6 bases). The CDR3 covers 15 residues. The germline V gene has CDR1 MNHEY and CDR2 SMNVEV (reference sequence). In nucleotides, the CDR3 is TGTGTCAGCAAGAAGGCAGGGGCATTCCTTGATGGCTACACCTTC. Translating it yields CVSKKAGAFLDGYTF.

Many counts were recorded for this clonotype. J is TRBJ2-7 and V is TRBV20-1; 13 bases are shared with TRBD2. CDR3 length equals 14 residues. CDR1 is DFQATT and CDR2 is SNEGSKA in the germline V gene (reference sequence). The V gene end was trimmed by 4 bases and the J gene end by 7 bases; junction bases not matched to a gene: 7. For the CDR3, the DNA is TGCAGTGCTACACTAGCGGGAGGGCTTCGAGAGCAGTACTTC. Translation gives CSATLAGGLREQYF.

In this sample, this clonotype turned up many times. This rearrangement joins TRBV6-5 to TRBJ1-1, with a weak D call TRBD1 (6 bases). Germline CDR1 and CDR2: MNHEY and SVGAGI. The germline V and J ends were trimmed by 9 bases and 11 bases, with 19 bases remaining between them. The CDR3 spans 12 residues. The CDR3 DNA reads TGTGCCAGTCACAGGGTCGGCACTTATGCTTTCTTT. Protein sequence: CASHRVGTYAFF.

This clonotype appeared many times. The rearrangement uses TRBV12-3 or TRBV12-4 and TRBJ2-2; 10 bases are shared with TRBD2. This CDR3 region has 17 residues. V lost 3 bases to trimming and J lost 5 bases; unmatched junction nucleotides: 9. The CDR3: CASSFGGSGRMTGELFF. CDR3 coding DNA: TGTGCCAGCAGTTTCGGGGGTAGCGGGAGGATGACCGGGGAGCTGTTTTTT.

This clonotype was observed many times. The DNA for the CDR3 is TGTGCCAGCAGTAGCTGGGGGGATCGGCAAGAGACCCAGTACTTC. Translating gives CASSSWGDRQETQYF. The chain combines TRBV28 with TRBJ2-5; perhaps TRBD2 as D (6 bases). This CDR3 region has 15 residues. Between the trimmed V and J ends, which lost 5 bases and 2 bases, there was a span of 15 bases. CDR1 is MDHEN and CDR2 is SYDVKM in the germline V gene.

This clonotype was observed many times. The chain is built from TRBV28 and TRBJ1-1; 8 positions agree with TRBD1. The CDR3 runs to 17 residues. J was trimmed by 5 bases and V by 8 bases; bases with no gene match: 19. CDR1 and CDR2 (germline): MDHEN, SYDVKM. The CDR3 sequence is CASHPSTGDSGRTEAFF. The CDR3, as DNA: TGTGCCAGCCACCCCTCGACAGGGGATAGCGGGAGGACTGAAGCTTTCTTT.

This clonotype was found many times. The V and J genes are TRBV2 and TRBJ1-2; D is unclear. Trimming pared 3 bases from V and 4 bases from J, leaving 12 bases between. The germline V gene encodes CDR1 SNHLY and CDR2 FYNNEI. The CDR3 covers 14 residues. The CDR3, as DNA: TGTGCCAGCAGTGACCAGCGCACTGTCTATGGCTACACCTTC. This codes for CASSDQRTVYGYTF.

Note on this clonotype: This could be a read error, since a much larger clone is one nucleotide away. The chain employs TRBV6-1 and TRBJ1-1; unclear D gene. Germline CDR1 reads MNHNS; CDR2 reads SASEGT. The CDR3 sequence is 16 residues long. V lost 1 base and J lost 5, with 17 bases in between. CDR3 DNA: TGTGCCAGCAGTGAAGTGGGTCACGGGGTAAGAACTGAAGCTTTCTTT. Translating it yields CASSEVGHGVRTEAFF.

This clonotype was observed at least ten times. V is TRBV12-3 or TRBV12-4 and J is TRBJ2-7, with D hard to call. V dropped 5 bases and J dropped 7 bases, with 9 bases sitting between them. The CDR3 runs to 11 residues. CDR3 in DNA: TGTGCCAGCAGTCGGAGACGGGAGCAGTACTTC. Amino acid sequence: CASSRRREQYF.

This clonotype was counted at least ten times. In nucleotides, the CDR3 is TGTGCCAGCAGTTTAGGCAATTCACCCCTCCACTTT. Translated: CASSLGNSPLHF. This chain uses TRBV28 with TRBJ1-6; D call uncertain. The CDR3 has 12 residues. CDR1 is MDHEN, CDR2 SYDVKM, per germline. Trimming cost V 2 bases and J 7 bases, with 3 bases left between them.